Shown below are 10 T cell receptor beta chains from a single sample sequenced in a study of regulatory T cells in long-lasting Graves disease. Time point specified: newly diagnosed GD, antithyroid drugs for less than 3 months. PBMC RNA served as the TCR library source. Arm-PCR of CDR3 regions and iRepertoire HTBI primers were used to build TCR beta libraries. TCRdb analysed the multiplex PCR reads with MiXCR anew, one entry per CDR3 protein. Of about 360,000 distinct CDR3 sequences in the sample, 15% to 20% are singletons; the top ten hold around 20%. The same data also went into a second study, on T cells in Graves' hyperthyroidism and ophthalmopathy.

Sequencing used peripheral blood mononuclear cells (PBMCs), obtained at new diagnosis, from a patient treated with antithyroid drugs. These receptors all stem from a woman between 18 and 29 years old with Graves disease.

This clonotype was found many times. The chain joins TRBV10-3 to TRBJ1-5; D is unclear. V was pared by 7 bases and J by 5 bases, with 9 bases between. The CDR3 is 12 residues long. In germline, CDR1 is ENHRY, CDR2 SYGVKD. The CDR3 region has the DNA TGTGCCATCACAGACGGCGATCAGCCCCAGCATTTT. Translated, it gives CAITDGDQPQHF.

This clonotype was found many times. The chain joins TRBV5-1 to TRBJ2-5; D may be TRBD1 (5 bases). The CDR3 totals 15 residues. Germline loops: CDR1 SGHRS, CDR2 YFSETQ. Between the trimmed V and J ends, which lost 3 bases and 0 bases, there was a span of 12 bases. CDR3 protein: CASSSRRDYQETQYF. CDR3 nucleotides: TGCGCCAGCAGCTCACGCAGGGATTACCAAGAGACCCAGTACTTC.

This clonotype appeared a few times. This chain links TRBV29-1 with TRBJ1-3; 10 nucleotides match TRBD1. Germline V CDR1 and CDR2: SQVTM, ANQGSEA. Germline trimming cut 6 bases from V and 9 bases from J; bases unmatched to any gene: 11. The CDR3 has 14 residues. CDR3 DNA: TGCAGCGTGGGCGTAGGACAGGGGGTAATCACCATATATTTT. Translation: CSVGVGQGVITIYF.

This clonotype was recorded at least ten times. The CDR3 nucleotides read TGTGCCAGCAGCTTAGAAGGCAGGTACAGGGAGCAGTACTTC. Amino acid sequence: CASSLEGRYREQYF. The rearrangement links TRBV7-9 to TRBJ2-7, with TRBD1 as a possible D gene (5 bases). The V and J ends lost 1 base and 7 bases respectively, with 14 bases between them. The CDR3 totals 14 residues. The germline V gene encodes CDR1 SEHNR and CDR2 FQNEAQ (reference sequence).

The chain links TRBV29-1 to TRBJ1-1; perhaps TRBD1 as D (5 bases). V was clipped by 4 bases and J by 3 bases, with 12 bases between them. The V gene's germline CDR1 is SQVTM and CDR2 ANQGSEA. The CDR3 is 13 amino acids. In DNA, the CDR3 is TGCAGCGTTGGGGGGTTCCTTTACACTGAAGCTTTCTTT. It is translated as CSVGGFLYTEAFF.

V usage is TRBV7-9 and J usage is TRBJ1-1; D gene uncertain. CDR3 length: 14 residues. The V end was cut by 6 bases, the J end by 0 bases, with 11 bases between. Per germline, CDR1 SEHNR and CDR2 FQNEAQ (reference sequence). Written as DNA, the CDR3 is TGTGCCAGCAGTCCGGGCCCCATGAACACTGAAGCTTTCTTT. It codes for CASSPGPMNTEAFF. Complete variable domain (other parts from reference TRBV7-9 and TRBJ1-1): DTGVSQNPRHKITKRGQNVTFRCDPISEHNRLYWYRQTLGQGPEFLTYFQNEAQLEKSRLLSDRFSAERPKGSFSTLEIQRTEQGDSAMYLCASSPGPMNTEAFFGQGTRLTVV.

Comments on this clonotype: One base away lies a much larger clone, so this may be a sequencing read error. The conserved phenylalanine or tryptophan normally closing the CDR3 is absent here, so this likely arose from a read error. The V and J genes are TRBV11-1 and TRBJ2-1, with TRBD2 matching over 9 bases. Germline CDR1 and CDR2: SGHAT and FQDESV (reference sequence). The CDR3 runs 15 residues. The V segment lost 5 bases and the J segment 4 bases; nucleotides outside the gene matches: 6. The CDR3 DNA reads TGTGCCAGCAGCAAGGGACTAGCCACTTACAATGAGCAGTTCGTC. It specifies CASSKGLATYNEQFV.

Comment on this clonotype: Being one base from a much bigger clone, this may be a read error. The chain joins TRBV2 to TRBJ1-4; D uncertain. CDR3 length: 13 residues. Germline loops: CDR1 SNHLY, CDR2 FYNNEI. The CDR3, as DNA: TGTGCCAGCAGTGAAGGGCTTAATGAAGAACTGTTTTTT. Protein product: CASSEGLNEELFF.

This clonotype showed up many times. This chain links TRBV13 with TRBJ2-7, with TRBD2 matching over 7 bases. This CDR3 has 12 residues. CDR1 is PRHDT and CDR2 is FYEKMQ in the germline V gene (reference sequence). V shed 6 bases and J 5 bases; nucleotides not matched to a gene: 4. The CDR3 loop reads CASRSRGDEQYF. The CDR3 nucleotides read TGTGCCAGCAGGTCCCGGGGGGACGAGCAGTACTTC.

This clonotype was detected many times. The J gene is TRBJ1-1, the V gene TRBV3-1; possibly TRBD1 for D (5 bases). V was shortened by 1 base and J by 3 bases, with 12 bases between the two germline ends. This CDR3 has 15 amino acids. CDR1 is LGHDT and CDR2 is YNNKEL in the germline V gene (reference sequence). The CDR3 nucleotides are TGTGCCAGCAGCCAAGCAGGGTTTGAGGACACTGAAGCTTTCTTT. It yields the protein CASSQAGFEDTEAFF.